The entry below gives a single T cell receptor (beta chain) sequence along with its context. The target antigen is unknown. In TCRdb, the RT-PCR reads were re-called with MiXCR into one record per CDR3 protein. The sample contains 860,000 or so distinct CDR3 sequences, 21% of which appear only once. This entry belongs to a study of response to subunit inactivated influenza vaccine. Findings and limits, study-wide: Few new T cells, the authors suggested, are recruited by each seasonal influenza vaccination.

Germline V gives CDR1 SGHTA, CDR2 FQGNSA. The V end was cut by 4 bases, the J end by 2 bases, with 12 bases between. CDR3 size: 14 residues. This clonotype originated in a man aged 45-60 years who received an inactivated influenza vaccine. The sample here was PBMCs from blood, taken 4 to 6 days after vaccination. The J gene is TRBJ2-7, the V gene TRBV7-2; D unresolved. CDR3 protein: CASSSYTKTYEQYF. CDR3 sequence (DNA): TGTGCCAGCAGCTCGTACACGAAAACCTACGAGCAGTACTTC.